Listed below are T cell receptor beta chains from one sample, sequenced in a study of blood T cell dynamics during melanoma immunotherapy. Sequenced by immunoSEQ multiplex PCR; TCRdb stores in-frame clones only, minus some. The sample lists about 4,200 clones, roughly 84% occurring once. This specimen consisted of blood, obtained from a patient treated with checkpoint blockade. The receptors were gathered from a human donor with melanoma. Each CDR3 is given with its conserved first and last residue. D genes are given only for firm matches. Expanded clones are given a class, and other clones once, few, many or no size at all.

CDR3 protein	D gene	V gene	J gene	clone size
CAWSPGTGGYEQYF	TRBD1	TRBV30	TRBJ2-7	NA
CASRGQVIEPQHF	TRBD1	TRBV2	TRBJ1-5	few
CAISESTNTGELFF	NA	TRBV10-3	TRBJ2-2	NA
CASSPGQAYYGYTF	NA	TRBV18	TRBJ1-2	once
CASSAGQGSWNQPQHF	TRBD1	TRBV6-6	TRBJ1-5	NA
CASSPREGGNTEAFF	NA	TRBV5-1	TRBJ1-1	NA
CASSGDRGPGANVLTF	TRBD1	TRBV5-5	TRBJ2-6	NA
CASSQPRTSGGRQYEQYF	TRBD2	TRBV7-8	TRBJ2-7	NA
CASSVEGSGVGYTF	NA	TRBV9	TRBJ1-2	NA